The 9 T cell receptor beta chains listed next were all sequenced from one sample in a study of PD-L1 blockade in urothelial cancer. Profiled with immunoSEQ multiplex PCR; TCRdb holds only in-frame clones, not every one. Seen here are 70,000 to 85,000 clones, around four fifths observed once, and the top ten hold 4% to 6%. The sample consisted of PBMCs, taken around atezolizumab (anti-PD-L1) treatment. The receptors come from a man in his 70s with urothelial cancer.

In DNA, the CDR3 is TGTGCCAGCAGCTTTCAAGGGGATGGAAACACCATATATTTT. This sequence encodes CASSFQGDGNTIYF. The chain links TRBV13 to TRBJ1-3; TRBD1 might be the D (5 bases). Trimming removed 3 bases from V and 3 bases from J, with 9 bases in between. Germline assignment: CDR1 PRHDT and CDR2 FYEKMQ (reference sequence). The CDR3 length is 14 residues.

The chain has TRBV27 and TRBJ2-7, with D perhaps matching TRBD1 (6 bases). Germline V gives CDR1 MNHEY, CDR2 SMNVEV (reference sequence). V lost 2 bases and J 2 bases, leaving 13 bases between the germline ends. The CDR3 has 15 residues. Here the CDR3 DNA reads TGTGCCAGCAGTTTAGGGGGCCCAGGGGCCTACGAGCAGTACTTC. Protein sequence: CASSLGGPGAYEQYF.

This clone appeared a single time. The chain uses TRBV5-1 and TRBJ2-5, with 16 bases that match TRBD2. Germline values: CDR1 SGHRS, CDR2 YFSETQ. This CDR3 region has 17 residues. V was clipped by 4 bases and J by 3 bases; unmatched bases: 6. DNA of the CDR3: TGCGCCAGCAGCCCGGGACTAGCGGGAGGGGCGAAAGAGACCCAGTACTTC. Translated, it gives CASSPGLAGGAKETQYF.

The rearrangement joins TRBV5-6 to TRBJ2-3; weak D call: TRBD2 (5 bases). This CDR3 comprises 16 residues. The germline V gene has CDR1 SGHDT and CDR2 YYEEEE. Trimming removed 4 bases from V and 1 base from J, with 16 bases in between. The CDR3 DNA is TGTGCCAGCAGCCCCCTAAGCGGAACTCGCACAGATACGCAGTATTTT. Amino acid sequence: CASSPLSGTRTDTQYF.

The rearrangement uses TRBV6-1 and TRBJ2-5, with 10 bases lining up with TRBD2. Trimming cost V 6 bases and J 2 bases; bases outside gene matches: 3. The germline CDR1 and CDR2 sequences are MNHNS and SASEGT. The CDR3 has 14 amino acids. CDR3 residues: CASRLLAGQETQYF. CDR3 nucleotides: TGTGCCAGCAGGCTACTAGCGGGGCAAGAGACCCAGTACTTC.

This clone was observed a few times. The rearrangement uses TRBV4-1 and TRBJ2-7; maybe TRBD2 (6 bases). V gave up 1 base and J gave up 2 bases, with 12 bases separating them. Looked up from germline, CDR1 is MGHRA and CDR2 is YSYEKL. The CDR3 has 15 residues. DNA for the CDR3: TGCGCCAGCAGCCAAGGGGGCTGGGGGGCCTACGAGCAGTACTTC. It specifies CASSQGGWGAYEQYF.

This CDR3 reads CASSVGGRDGGETQYF. The DNA of the CDR3 is TGTGCCAGCAGCGTAGGGGGTCGGGATGGCGGAGAGACCCAGTACTTC. The chain has TRBV9 and TRBJ2-5; TRBD2 might be the D (5 bases). Germline loops: CDR1 SGDLS, CDR2 YYNGEE. CDR3 length equals 16 residues. V lost 0 bases and J 4 bases, leaving 16 bases between the germline ends.

V gene TRBV7-9 combines with J gene TRBJ2-7, with TRBD2 matching over 7 bases. Trimming at V came to 3 bases and at J to 6 bases, leaving 8 bases not matched to a gene. CDR1 and CDR2 from the germline V gene are SEHNR and FQNEAQ (reference sequence). The CDR3 contains 14 residues. CDR3 in amino acids: CASSLSGGLGEQYF. DNA for the CDR3: TGTGCCAGCAGCTTGTCGGGGGGTTTGGGCGAGCAGTACTTC.

This clone was seen just once. The chain is built from TRBV15 and TRBJ2-2; tentative D call: TRBD2 (6 bases). The V gene's germline CDR1 is LNHNV and CDR2 YYDKDF (reference sequence). The V gene lost 5 bases and the J gene lost 0 bases, with 16 bases spanning the gap. This CDR3 is 17 amino acids long. Here the CDR3 DNA reads TGTGCCACCAGCCCTCACGGGGCGGGGCCGAACACCGGGGAGCTGTTTTTT. This translates into CATSPHGAGPNTGELFF.